These 10 T cell receptor beta chains originate from one sample sequenced in a study of blood T cell repertoires in COVID-19. Using immunoSEQ multiplex PCR, the repertoire was profiled, and TCRdb retains in-frame clones only, with some absent. In the table there are some 250,000 clones, more than 75% of which are singletons. The sample consisted of peripheral blood. Receptor source: a man older than 75 with acute or convalescent COVID-19.

V usage is TRBV27 and J usage is TRBJ1-5; 7 positions agree with TRBD1. The CDR3 loop spans 16 amino acids. Germline lookup yields CDR1 MNHEY and CDR2 SMNVEV (reference sequence). Unmatched junction bases numbered 9, after V lost 5 bases and J lost 2 bases. CDR3 region: CASSSRGTGGNQPQHF. The CDR3 coding sequence is TGTGCCAGCAGTAGCAGGGGGACGGGTGGCAATCAGCCCCAGCATTTT.

This chain connects TRBV3-1 (or the pseudogene TRBV3-2) to TRBJ2-3, with D unclear. Trimming took 1 base from V and 1 from J, leaving 9 bases between them. Germline-derived CDR1 and CDR2 are LGHDT and YNNKEL (reference sequence). The CDR3 covers 15 residues. The CDR3 region is CASSQVNSRTDTQYF. CDR3 DNA sequence: TGTGCCAGCAGCCAAGTGAACAGCCGCACAGATACGCAGTATTTT.

This chain uses TRBV29-1 with TRBJ2-1; 9 bases map to TRBD2. The V gene's germline CDR1 is SQVTM and CDR2 ANQGSEA. Unmatched junction bases numbered 7, after V lost 4 bases and J lost 9 bases. The CDR3 is 13 amino acids. CDR3 amino acids: CSVVRAGGGEQFF. CDR3 nucleotide sequence: TGCAGCGTTGTTCGGGCGGGAGGGGGTGAGCAGTTCTTC.

The rearrangement joins TRBV27 to TRBJ1-2; 7 bases are a match to TRBD1. Germline trimming cut 6 bases from V and 4 bases from J; bases unmatched to any gene: 5. The CDR3 has 13 amino acids. Germline CDR1 reads MNHEY; CDR2 reads SMNVEV (reference sequence). CDR3 nucleotide sequence: TGTGCCAGCAGCCTCGGGACAGCCTATGGCTACACCTTC. It codes for CASSLGTAYGYTF.

CDR3 sequence: CATSRGEDHDTQYF. The CDR3 DNA follows: TGTGCCACCAGCAGAGGGGAGGACCACGATACGCAGTATTTT. The chain uses TRBV15 and TRBJ2-3, with D possibly matching TRBD2 (6 bases). The length of the CDR3 is 14 residues. CDR1 and CDR2 (germline): LNHNV, YYDKDF (reference sequence). Trimming pared 1 base from V and 6 bases from J, leaving 11 bases between.

V and J are TRBV18 and TRBJ2-1; D uncertain. Germline V lookup: CDR1 KGHSH, CDR2 LQKENI. This CDR3 is built from 16 residues. V dropped 0 bases and J dropped 0 bases, with 9 bases sitting between them. For the CDR3, the DNA is TGTGCCAGCTCACCACCGGCAGTTACCTCCTACAATGAGCAGTTCTTC. Protein product: CASSPPAVTSYNEQFF.

The chain recombines TRBV6-5 with TRBJ2-2; 11 nucleotides agree with TRBD2. Losses at the gene ends were 4 bases for V and 6 bases for J; bases not matched to a gene: 4. CDR1 is MNHEY and CDR2 is SVGAGI in the germline V gene. CDR3 size: 15 residues. The CDR3 DNA reads as TGTGCCAGCAGTTTACTAGCGGGAGTATCCGGGGAGCTGTTTTTT. Translation gives CASSLLAGVSGELFF.

This clone has a single count. The gene calls are TRBV7-8 and TRBJ1-1, with D hard to call. The CDR3 is 12 amino acids. V gave up 2 bases and J gave up 11 bases, with 12 bases separating them. Germline lookup yields CDR1 SGHVS and CDR2 FQNEAQ. The CDR3 spells CASSLRFSEAFF. The CDR3 DNA reads as TGTGCCAGCAGCTTAAGGTTCTCGGAGGCTTTCTTT.

The chain carries TRBV7-2 and TRBJ2-1, with 9 bases fitting TRBD1. After removal of 3 bases from V and 5 bases from J, the junction contained 5 bases not matched to a gene. There are 15 residues in the CDR3. Germline assignment: CDR1 SGHTA and CDR2 FQGNSA. The CDR3, as DNA: TGTGCCAGCAGCTTCTCGACAGGGGGGCACAATGAGCAGTTCTTC. Amino acid sequence: CASSFSTGGHNEQFF.

J is TRBJ2-1 and V is TRBV28; 9 nucleotides line up with TRBD2. Trimming at V came to 5 bases and at J to 3 bases, leaving 8 bases not matched to a gene. Germline CDR1 and CDR2: MDHEN and SYDVKM. The CDR3 is 16 residues long. CDR3 sequence (DNA): TGTGCCAGCAGTCAAACTGGCGGGGGGGACTACAATGAGCAGTTCTTC. Translating it yields CASSQTGGGDYNEQFF.